The clone carrying this T cell receptor beta chain occurred a few times. Antigen specificity is unknown. CDR3 size: 15 residues. Unmatched junction bases numbered 11, after V lost 5 bases and J lost 6 bases. The germline V gene encodes CDR1 LGHNT and CDR2 FRNRAP. The entry originates in a study of regulatory T cells in long-lasting Graves disease. Turning to the study itself: Patients with persistent Graves' disease had over 5 years of antithyroid drugs and persistent TSH receptor antibodies.

Researchers made TCR beta libraries by using iRepertoire HTBI primers and running Arm-PCR on CDR3 regions. TCRdb reanalysed the multiplex PCR reads using MiXCR and keeps one entry per CDR3 protein. Of more than 650,000 distinct CDR3 sequences listed, around 30% are singletons. Time point: persistent/refractory GD, antithyroid drugs over 5 years with positive TRAb. Researchers made the TCR library from RNA that was extracted from PBMCs. Graves' disease diagnoses followed American Thyroid Association guidelines. Nine milliliters of peripheral blood went into EDTA tubes. Study findings and constraints: New patients shared roughly 960 public clonotypes, and persistent patients shared more, with about 2,700.

This chain joins TRBV12-5 and TRBJ2-7, with 9 bases aligning to TRBD2. The TCR was taken from a female donor with Graves disease. Sequencing used peripheral blood mononuclear cells (PBMCs), obtained when the disease was refractory, from a patient treated with antithyroid drugs. As DNA, the CDR3 is TGTGCTAGTGGTGCGGGGGGGACAGCGGGCGGCGAGCAGTACTTC. Its translation is CASGAGGTAGGEQYF.